Presented here are 11 T cell receptor beta chains from one specimen sequenced in a study of regulatory T cells in long-lasting Graves disease. Assembly of TCR beta libraries relied on iRepertoire HTBI primers together with Arm-PCR of CDR3 regions. TCRdb recomputed calls from the multiplex PCR reads with MiXCR, one row per CDR3 protein. The sample yields 400,000 to 500,000 distinct CDR3 sequences, more than 12% seen once. Time point described: newly diagnosed GD, antithyroid drugs for less than 3 months. From RNA extracted from PBMCs, the TCR library was made. The same data also went into a second study, on T cells in Graves' hyperthyroidism and ophthalmopathy.

Sequencing used peripheral blood mononuclear cells (PBMCs), obtained at new diagnosis, from a patient treated with antithyroid drugs. The receptors were gathered from a woman aged 30 to 39 with Graves disease.

This rearrangement joins TRBV5-1 to TRBJ2-7; the D is unclear. In germline, CDR1 is SGHRS, CDR2 YFSETQ. V lost 0 bases to trimming and J lost 4 bases, with 8 bases between them. This CDR3 is built from 13 residues. CDR3 protein: CASSLDDLYEQYF. The CDR3 region has the DNA TGCGCCAGCAGCTTGGACGACCTATACGAGCAGTACTTC.

This clonotype was observed a few times. The chain couples TRBV6-1 to TRBJ2-6; a possible D gene is TRBD2 (7 bases). The CDR3 loop spans 16 amino acids. V shed 11 bases and J shed 0 bases, with 17 bases lying between them. Germline V CDR1 and CDR2: MNHNS, SASEGT. This CDR3 is CAVNSGGGSGANVLTF. The CDR3 DNA sequence: TGTGCCGTGAATTCGGGGGGCGGCTCTGGGGCCAACGTCCTGACTTTC.

This chain joins TRBV7-2 and TRBJ2-7, with D uncertain. The CDR3 is 15 residues long. Germline CDR1 is SGHTA and CDR2 is FQGNSA. V was shortened by 2 bases and J by 0 bases, with 11 bases between the two germline ends. The CDR3 DNA follows: TGTGCCAGCAGCTTATTTGGGCGTAACTCCTACGAGCAGTACTTC. The encoded protein is CASSLFGRNSYEQYF.

At least ten counts were recorded for this clonotype. V gene TRBV6-1 combines with J gene TRBJ2-3; perhaps TRBD2 as D (5 bases). Deletions cut 6 bases from V and 2 bases from J, with 15 bases between. Germline CDR1 and CDR2: MNHNS and SASEGT. The CDR3 is 15 residues long. The CDR3: CASRSVGGPTDTQYF. The DNA of the CDR3 is TGTGCCAGCAGGTCTGTGGGCGGGCCCACAGATACGCAGTATTTT.

This clonotype was picked up many times. J is TRBJ1-5 and V is TRBV30; D not resolved. CDR1 and CDR2 (germline): GTSNPN, SVGIG (reference sequence). Trimming removed 2 bases at V and 0 bases at J, with 11 bases between. The CDR3 contains 15 residues. This chain's CDR3 is CAWSSKGYSNQPQHF. In nucleotides, the CDR3 is TGTGCCTGGAGTAGCAAGGGCTATAGCAATCAGCCCCAGCATTTT.

In this sample, this clonotype turned up a few times. The chain carries TRBV5-1 and TRBJ2-5; 7 bases line up with TRBD1. Germline lookup yields CDR1 SGHRS and CDR2 YFSETQ. The CDR3 covers 15 residues. The ends lost 0 bases at V and 2 bases at J; junction bases unmatched: 4. The CDR3, as DNA: TGCGCCAGCAGCTTGGGGGACAGCGCTCAAGAGACCCAGTACTTC. Amino acid sequence: CASSLGDSAQETQYF.

This clonotype came up a few times. The rearrangement links TRBV7-9 to TRBJ2-1; 10 bases agree with TRBD2. V shed 5 bases and J 10 bases; nucleotides not matched to a gene: 14. Germline lookup yields CDR1 SEHNR and CDR2 FQNEAQ (reference sequence). The CDR3 contains 16 residues. The CDR3 loop reads CASSPQLPSGSLEQFF. In nucleotides, the CDR3 is TGTGCCAGCAGCCCCCAACTGCCTAGCGGGAGCTTGGAGCAGTTCTTC.

This clonotype was seen ten or more times. The chain has TRBV18 and TRBJ2-3; D ambiguous. Trimming removed 3 bases at V and 0 bases at J, with 13 bases between. The germline CDR1 and CDR2 sequences are KGHSH and LQKENI. The CDR3 consists of 16 residues. The DNA of the CDR3 is TGTGCCAGCTCACCCCGATTTACCACTAGCACAGATACGCAGTATTTT. It yields the protein CASSPRFTTSTDTQYF.

This clonotype came up a few times. The rearrangement uses TRBV4-1 and TRBJ1-5; D possibly corresponds to TRBD1 (5 bases). The CDR3 length is 15 residues. CDR1 and CDR2 (germline): MGHRA, YSYEKL. Trimming left V 4 bases short and J 3 bases short, with 13 bases between. CDR3 DNA: TGCGCCAGCAGCCTTAGGGACGAAAACAATCAGCCCCAGCATTTT. It codes for CASSLRDENNQPQHF.

Turning to this clonotype: At one end, the junction sequence differs from germline, possibly due to a read error. The CDR3 DNA follows: TGCGCCAGCAGCGGATCAGGGGGGAACACTGTAGCTTTCTTT. This sequence encodes CASSGSGGNTVAFF. The chain is built from TRBV5-1 and TRBJ1-1, with 7 bases fitting TRBD1. Germline loops: CDR1 SGHRS, CDR2 YFSETQ. The CDR3 has 14 amino acids.

J is TRBJ2-2 and V is TRBV30; D may be TRBD1 or TRBD2 (6 bases each). This CDR3 has 14 amino acids. Trimming removed 2 bases from V and 5 bases from J, with 12 bases in between. Germline values: CDR1 GTSNPN, CDR2 SVGIG (reference sequence). The CDR3 loop is CAWSPGGPTGELFF. The CDR3 region has the DNA TGTGCCTGGAGTCCCGGGGGCCCAACCGGGGAGCTGTTTTTT.